The 4 T cell receptor beta chains below all came from one sample that was sequenced in a study of beta chain features in type 1 diabetes. As every portion of the isolated RNA was reverse transcribed, the sequencing read expressed TCRB transcripts. The table came from immunoSEQ multiplex PCR; TCRdb's copy has only in-frame clones and leaves some out. Altogether 400,000 to 500,000 clones are present, over 11% being singletons, with the ten largest covering less than 0.04%. The specimen sequenced was naive CD4+ T cells from blood. The receptors were sampled from a man in his thirties or forties in good health.

The chain employs TRBV6-5 and TRBJ1-6; D is unresolved. The CDR3 is 12 amino acids. V gave up 6 bases and J gave up 10 bases, with 10 bases separating them. Germline V gene lookup returns CDR1 MNHEY and CDR2 SVGAGI. This CDR3 is CASRSLGSPLHF. The CDR3 region has the DNA TGTGCCAGCAGATCCTTGGGCTCACCCCTCCACTTT.

This clone was picked up a small number of times. The CDR3 protein is CASSFSAGEDYNEQFF. The CDR3 coding sequence is TGTGCCAGCTCCTTTTCAGCGGGGGAGGACTACAATGAGCAGTTCTTC. This chain connects TRBV9 to TRBJ2-1; TRBD2 matches at 8 bases. Germline lookup yields CDR1 SGDLS and CDR2 YYNGEE. V was clipped by 7 bases and J by 3 bases; unmatched bases: 12. The CDR3 covers 16 residues.

The V gene is TRBV28, the J gene TRBJ2-3; 7 nucleotides agree with TRBD1. V was pared by 5 bases and J by 0 bases, with 8 bases of the junction left unmatched. CDR1 is MDHEN, CDR2 SYDVKM, per germline. CDR3 size: 16 residues. CDR3 coding DNA: TGTGCCAGCAGTCATCGGGACAGCCCTAGCACAGATACGCAGTATTTT. Protein sequence: CASSHRDSPSTDTQYF.

V and J are TRBV25-1 and TRBJ1-6, with no clear D. The CDR3 is 15 residues long. Deletions cut 3 bases from V and 3 bases from J, with 9 bases between. Germline V gene data show CDR1 as MGHDK and CDR2 as SYGVNS. The CDR3 protein is CASSEPGSYNSPLHF. CDR3 DNA sequence: TGTGCCAGCAGTGAGCCGGGCAGCTATAATTCACCCCTCCACTTT.